This TCR beta chain stems from a study of T cell responses to AZD1222 COVID-19 vaccine. This CDR3 region has 16 residues. V gave up 4 bases and J gave up 0 bases, with 16 bases separating them. Germline V gene lookup returns CDR1 LGHDT and CDR2 YNNKEL (reference sequence). On this clone: The antigen remains undetermined.

Data came from immunoSEQ multiplex PCR; TCRdb stores just in-frame clones and leaves some out. The sample contains some 150,000 clones, approximately 87% of which appear only once. General study results and limits: Mostly white British, mostly female donors; authors suggested clonal diversity may be underestimated. Spike-specific TCRs gained breadth and depth after people received two AZD1222 doses. It was only 6 or 7 AZD1222 recipients who were seropositive at baseline. There were vaccine-associated CD4 TCRs across spike, dominant at 160-218 and 743-854.

The sequence came from an adult in good health. Sequencing was performed on peripheral blood, taken on day 0 of MenACWY control vaccination. The chain is built from TRBV3-1 (or the pseudogene TRBV3-2) and TRBJ2-7; D is ambiguous. The CDR3 DNA sequence: TGTGCCAGCAGCCCCTCAACTGCCCGCGGCTCCTACGAGCAGTACGTC. Amino acid sequence: CASSPSTARGSYEQYV.